This T cell receptor beta chain appears in the sequencing data of a study of T-cell reconstitution after alpha-beta-depleted transplantation in children. Notes on the study in general: T-cell numbers and diversity, one year after transplant, stemmed largely from T cells that were newly produced. Several hundred expanded graft clones reportedly gave rise to the alpha-beta T cells present about two months after transplant. Recipient T cells and thymic progenitors that survived gave rise to the high TCRbeta diversity observed at day 60 in some patients.

Unique molecular identifiers were incorporated during preparation of the TCRbeta library. TCRdb reprocessed the PCR reads via MiXCR and lists one record per CDR3 protein. The sample lists some 300,000 distinct CDR3 sequences, nearly 8% seen once, with 9.1% in the top ten. This clonotype was observed a few times. Its cognate antigen is unknown. V lost 3 bases and J lost 6, with 18 bases in between. Germline lookup yields CDR1 SGHKS and CDR2 YYEKEE (reference sequence). The CDR3 is made up of 16 amino acids. J is TRBJ1-4 and V is TRBV5-5, with D perhaps TRBD1 (5 bases). The receptor comes from a female patient aged 2 to 10 who had a stem cell transplant for Fanconi anemia, so the T cells may come from the graft donor. The sequenced sample was peripheral blood, obtained 360 days after TCRalphabeta/CD19-depleted stem cell transplant. The CDR3 region is CASSSPATDAYEKLFF. The CDR3, as DNA: TGTGCCAGCAGCTCTCCCGCGACAGACGCTTATGAAAAACTGTTTTTT.